This T cell receptor beta chain was recovered during a study of regulatory T cells in long-lasting Graves disease. Germline V gives CDR1 SEHNR, CDR2 FQNEAQ (reference sequence). This CDR3 has 15 residues. V was pared by 3 bases and J by 4 bases, with 6 bases of the junction left unmatched. Regarding time point: newly diagnosed GD, antithyroid drugs for less than 3 months. RNA from PBMCs was the source of the TCR library. CDR3 regions were amplified by Arm-PCR using iRepertoire HTBI primers to build TCR beta libraries. Each CDR3 protein gets one entry after TCRdb re-called the multiplex PCR reads with MiXCR. The data contain some 500,000 distinct CDR3 sequences, 13% of them singletons. These data also featured in a second study, about T cells in Graves' hyperthyroidism and ophthalmopathy.

The rearrangement joins TRBV7-9 to TRBJ1-5; 7 positions agree with TRBD1. Specimen: peripheral blood mononuclear cells (PBMCs), collected at new diagnosis, from a patient treated with antithyroid drugs. The clonotype originates from a man in his thirties or forties with Graves disease. CDR3 DNA sequence: TGTGCCAGCAGCTTCACAGGGGCCGTTAATCAGCCCCAGCATTTT. This sequence encodes CASSFTGAVNQPQHF.